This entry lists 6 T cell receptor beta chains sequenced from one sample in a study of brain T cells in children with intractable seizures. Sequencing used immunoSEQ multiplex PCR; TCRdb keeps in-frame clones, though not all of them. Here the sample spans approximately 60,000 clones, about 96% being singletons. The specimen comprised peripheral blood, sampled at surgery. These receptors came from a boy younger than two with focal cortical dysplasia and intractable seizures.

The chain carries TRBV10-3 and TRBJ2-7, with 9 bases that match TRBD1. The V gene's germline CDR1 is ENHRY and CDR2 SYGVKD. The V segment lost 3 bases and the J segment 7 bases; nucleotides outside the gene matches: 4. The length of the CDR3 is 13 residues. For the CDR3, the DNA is TGTGCCATCAGTGACCCGACAGGGGGTGAGCAGTACTTC. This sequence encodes CAISDPTGGEQYF.

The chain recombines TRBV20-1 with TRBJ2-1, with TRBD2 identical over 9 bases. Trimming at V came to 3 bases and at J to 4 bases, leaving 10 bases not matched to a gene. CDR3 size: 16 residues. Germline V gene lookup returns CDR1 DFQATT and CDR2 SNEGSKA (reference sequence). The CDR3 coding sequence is TGCAGTGCTAGTCGATTACTAGCGGGTACATACAATGAGCAGTTCTTC. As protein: CSASRLLAGTYNEQFF.

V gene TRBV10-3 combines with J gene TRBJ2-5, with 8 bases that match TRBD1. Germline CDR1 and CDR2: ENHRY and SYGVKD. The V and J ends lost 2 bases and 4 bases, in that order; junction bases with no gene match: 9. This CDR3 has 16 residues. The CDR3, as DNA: TGTGCCATCAGTGAGCAACAGACAGGGGCGGGAGAGACCCAGTACTTC. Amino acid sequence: CAISEQQTGAGETQYF.

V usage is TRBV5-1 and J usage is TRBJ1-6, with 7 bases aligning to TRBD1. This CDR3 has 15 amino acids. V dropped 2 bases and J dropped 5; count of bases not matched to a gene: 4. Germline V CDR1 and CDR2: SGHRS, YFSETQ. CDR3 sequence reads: CASSFAGTDNSPLHF. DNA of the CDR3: TGCGCCAGCAGCTTCGCCGGGACAGATAATTCACCCCTCCACTTT.

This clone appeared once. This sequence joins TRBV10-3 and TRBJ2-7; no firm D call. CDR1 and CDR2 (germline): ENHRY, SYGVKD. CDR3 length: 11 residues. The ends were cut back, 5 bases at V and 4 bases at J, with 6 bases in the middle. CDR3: CAISSGYEQYF. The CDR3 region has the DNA TGTGCCATCAGTAGTGGGTACGAGCAGTACTTC.

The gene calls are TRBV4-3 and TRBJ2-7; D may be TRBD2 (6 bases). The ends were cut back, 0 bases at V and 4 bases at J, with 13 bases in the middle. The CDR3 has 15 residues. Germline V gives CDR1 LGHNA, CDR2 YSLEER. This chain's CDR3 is CASSQDLEGSYEQYF. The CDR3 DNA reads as TGCGCCAGCAGCCAAGATTTGGAGGGTAGTTACGAGCAGTACTTC.